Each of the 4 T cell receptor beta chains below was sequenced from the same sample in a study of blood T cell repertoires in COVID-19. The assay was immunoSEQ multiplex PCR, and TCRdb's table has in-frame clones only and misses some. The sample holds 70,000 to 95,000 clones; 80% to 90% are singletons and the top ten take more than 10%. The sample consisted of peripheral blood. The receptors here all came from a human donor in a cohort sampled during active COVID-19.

The CDR3 region is CSAGEYEQYF. The CDR3 nucleotides are TGCAGCGCCGGAGAGTACGAGCAGTACTTC. V usage is TRBV29-1 and J usage is TRBJ2-7; no reliable D call. CDR1 is SQVTM, CDR2 ANQGSEA, per germline. Trimming removed 7 bases from V and 4 bases from J, with 8 bases in between. The CDR3 has 10 residues.

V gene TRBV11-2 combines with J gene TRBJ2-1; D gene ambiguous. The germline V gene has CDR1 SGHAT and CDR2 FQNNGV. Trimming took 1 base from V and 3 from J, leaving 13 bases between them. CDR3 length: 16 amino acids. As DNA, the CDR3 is TGTGCCAGCAGCTTAGTCCGCGGTGCCCTCTACAATGAGCAGTTCTTC. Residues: CASSLVRGALYNEQFF.

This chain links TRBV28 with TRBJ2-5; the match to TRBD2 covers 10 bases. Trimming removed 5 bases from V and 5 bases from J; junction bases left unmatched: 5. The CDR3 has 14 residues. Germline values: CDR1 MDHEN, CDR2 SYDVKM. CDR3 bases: TGTGCCAGCAGTAGCGGGAGGGGGTGGGAGACCCAGTACTTC. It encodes CASSSGRGWETQYF.

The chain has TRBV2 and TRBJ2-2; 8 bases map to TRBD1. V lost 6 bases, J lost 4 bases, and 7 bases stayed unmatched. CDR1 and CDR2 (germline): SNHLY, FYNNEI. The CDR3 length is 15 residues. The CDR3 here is CASSADRGATGELFF. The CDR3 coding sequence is TGTGCCAGCAGCGCAGACAGGGGAGCCACCGGGGAGCTGTTTTTT.